This T cell receptor (beta chain) was obtained from a study of blood T cells in healthy people across ages. Overall study findings and caveats: More naive CD4+ cells and higher diversity marked long-lived donors relative to aged donors. Nothing was known about donor CMV status, and this possibly confounded expanded clonotype changes.

Germline CDR1 is MNHEY and CDR2 is SVGEGT. The trim removed 2 bases at V and 2 bases at J, leaving 3 bases unmatched. There are 15 residues in the CDR3. Primed by a sample-barcoded 5' primer and a J-beta primer mix, a second PCR proceeded for 7 to 11 cycles. Individual samples furnished no less than 2.5 million CDR3-containing paired-end reads apiece. TCRdb passed the 5' RACE reads through MiXCR, listing each CDR3 protein once. The sample holds about 1.8 million distinct CDR3 sequences, roughly 50% seen once. This clonotype was picked up a small number of times. What it binds is unknown. The clonotype was recovered from a woman aged 40 to 50 in good health. Sequences were obtained from blood. J is TRBJ2-7 and V is TRBV6-2 or TRBV6-3; 10 bases match TRBD2. The CDR3 coding sequence is TGTGCCAGCAGTTACGGGACTAGCGAGGCCTACGAGCAGTACTTC. It encodes CASSYGTSEAYEQYF.